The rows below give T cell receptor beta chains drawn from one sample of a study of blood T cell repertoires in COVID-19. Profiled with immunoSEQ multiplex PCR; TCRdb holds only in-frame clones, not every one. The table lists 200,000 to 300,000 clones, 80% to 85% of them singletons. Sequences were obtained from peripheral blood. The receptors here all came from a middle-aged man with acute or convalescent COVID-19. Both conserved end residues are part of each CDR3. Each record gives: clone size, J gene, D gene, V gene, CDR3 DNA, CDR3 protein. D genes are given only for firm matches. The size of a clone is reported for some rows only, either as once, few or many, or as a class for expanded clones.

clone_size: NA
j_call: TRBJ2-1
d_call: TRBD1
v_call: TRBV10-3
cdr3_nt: TGTGCCACACACAGGGGGAATGAGCAGTTCTTC
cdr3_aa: CATHRGNEQFF

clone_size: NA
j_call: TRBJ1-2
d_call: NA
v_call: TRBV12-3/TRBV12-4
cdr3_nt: TGTGCCAGCAGAGGGGTTGTGGATGGCTACACCTTC
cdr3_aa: CASRGVVDGYTF

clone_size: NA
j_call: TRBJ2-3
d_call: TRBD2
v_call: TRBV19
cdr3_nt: TGTGCCAGTAGTATCCCCGGGAGGGCCGTTACGCAGTATTTT
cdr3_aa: CASSIPGRAVTQYF

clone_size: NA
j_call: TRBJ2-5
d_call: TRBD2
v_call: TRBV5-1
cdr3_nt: TGCGCCAGCACCGCTCGACTAGCGGGAGGGCCTAGAGGAGAGACCCAGTACTTC
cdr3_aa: CASTARLAGGPRGETQYF

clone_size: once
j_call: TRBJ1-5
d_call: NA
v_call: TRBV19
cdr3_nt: TGTGCCAGTAGTCTCCGGGACTATAGCAATCAGCCCCAGCATTTT
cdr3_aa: CASSLRDYSNQPQHF

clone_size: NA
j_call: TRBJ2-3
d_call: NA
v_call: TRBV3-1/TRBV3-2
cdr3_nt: TGTGCCAGCTCACAGACTAGGAGTACGCAGTATTTT
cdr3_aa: CASSQTRSTQYF

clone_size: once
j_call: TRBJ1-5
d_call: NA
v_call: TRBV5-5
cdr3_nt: TGTGCCAGCAGCTTGAAGGGGCCAGGCTCGCCCCAGCATTTT
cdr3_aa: CASSLKGPGSPQHF

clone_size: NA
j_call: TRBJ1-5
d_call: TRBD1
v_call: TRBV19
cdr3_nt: TGTGCCAGTAGCGTCTCGACAGGGCAGTCTAATCAGCCCCAGCATTTT
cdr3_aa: CASSVSTGQSNQPQHF

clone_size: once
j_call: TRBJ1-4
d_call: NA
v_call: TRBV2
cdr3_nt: TGTGCCAGCAGTGAAACTCCCCAGGGTAAACTGTTTTTT
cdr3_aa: CASSETPQGKLFF

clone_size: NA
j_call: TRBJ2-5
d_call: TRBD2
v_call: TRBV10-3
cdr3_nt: TGTGCCACGGGGGGAGAGACCCAGTACTTC
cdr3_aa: CATGGETQYF

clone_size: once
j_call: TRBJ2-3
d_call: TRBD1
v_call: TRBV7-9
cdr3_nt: TGTGCCAGCAGCCCCTCAGGGGGAGATACGCAGTATTTT
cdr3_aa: CASSPSGGDTQYF

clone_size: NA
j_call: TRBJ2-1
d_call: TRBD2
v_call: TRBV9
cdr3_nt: TGTGCCAGCGCCGGGAGCCAGCGGGAGGTACACAATGAGCAGTTCTTC
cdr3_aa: CASAGSQREVHNEQFF

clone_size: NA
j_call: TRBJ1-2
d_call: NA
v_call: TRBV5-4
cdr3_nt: TGTGCCAGCAGCTTCGACAGACGTTATGGCTACACCTTC
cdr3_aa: CASSFDRRYGYTF

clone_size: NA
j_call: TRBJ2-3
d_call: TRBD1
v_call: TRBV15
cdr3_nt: TGTGCCACCAAGCGAGGGGGCGAAACAGATACGCAGTATTTT
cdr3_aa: CATKRGGETDTQYF

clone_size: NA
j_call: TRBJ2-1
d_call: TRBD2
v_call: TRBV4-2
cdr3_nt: TGTGCCAGCAGCTTCTTTCAGACTAGCGGGAGGGCCGATGAGCAGTTCTTC
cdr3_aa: CASSFFQTSGRADEQFF

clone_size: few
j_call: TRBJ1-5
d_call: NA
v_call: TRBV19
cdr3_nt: TGTGCCAGTAGTAGTCTCATGGGACTCTATAGCAATCAGCCCCAGCATTTT
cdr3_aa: CASSSLMGLYSNQPQHF

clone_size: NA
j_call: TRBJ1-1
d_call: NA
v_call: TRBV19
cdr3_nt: TGTGCCAGTACGACTGGAGGGGCCATGAACACTGAAGCTTTCTTT
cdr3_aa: CASTTGGAMNTEAFF

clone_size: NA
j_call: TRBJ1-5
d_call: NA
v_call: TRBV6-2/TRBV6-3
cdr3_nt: TGTGCCAGCAGTTACGGACAGTCGGTACAGCCCCAGCATTTT
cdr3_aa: CASSYGQSVQPQHF

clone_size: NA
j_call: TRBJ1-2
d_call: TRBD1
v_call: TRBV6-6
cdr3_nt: TGTGCCAGCAGTCCCGCCGCCGGGACAGGTGGAAACTATGGCTACACCTTC
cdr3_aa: CASSPAAGTGGNYGYTF

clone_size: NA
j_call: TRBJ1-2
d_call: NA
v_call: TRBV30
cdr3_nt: TGTGCCTGGAGTCGGCTACAGGGACCCTATGGCTACACCTTC
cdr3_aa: CAWSRLQGPYGYTF

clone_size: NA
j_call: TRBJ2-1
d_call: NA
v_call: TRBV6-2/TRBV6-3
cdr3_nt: TGTGCCAGCAGTTACGCCGGCAATGAGCAGTTCTTC
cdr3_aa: CASSYAGNEQFF

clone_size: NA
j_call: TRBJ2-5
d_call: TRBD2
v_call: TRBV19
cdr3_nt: TGTGCCAGTAGCCCGGGACTAGCGCCACAAGAGACCCAGTACTTC
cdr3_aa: CASSPGLAPQETQYF

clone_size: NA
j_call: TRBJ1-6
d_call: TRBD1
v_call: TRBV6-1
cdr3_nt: TGTGCCAGCAGTGCAGCAGGGGGCGATAGTTCACCCCTCCACTTT
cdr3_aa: CASSAAGGDSSPLHF

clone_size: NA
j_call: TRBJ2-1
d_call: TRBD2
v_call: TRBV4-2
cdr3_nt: TGTGCCAGCAGCCAATTAGCGGGAGGGAATGAGCAGTTCTTC
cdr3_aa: CASSQLAGGNEQFF

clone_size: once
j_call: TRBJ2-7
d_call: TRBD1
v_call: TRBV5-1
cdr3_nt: TGCGCCAGCAGCTTGAGGGGGCGCCACGAGCAGTACTTC
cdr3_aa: CASSLRGRHEQYF

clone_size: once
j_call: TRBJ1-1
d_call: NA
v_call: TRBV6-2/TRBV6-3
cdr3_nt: TGTGCCAGCAGTAGGACAGAATACACTGAAGCTTTCTTT
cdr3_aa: CASSRTEYTEAFF

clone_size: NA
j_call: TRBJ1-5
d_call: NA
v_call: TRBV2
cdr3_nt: TGTGCCAGCAACAGGGATTTTAGCAATCAGCCCCAGCATTTT
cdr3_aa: CASNRDFSNQPQHF

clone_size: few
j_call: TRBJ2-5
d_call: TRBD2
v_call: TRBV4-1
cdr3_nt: TGCGCCAGCAGCCAAGAAGTAGCGGGAGAGAGAGAGACCCAGTACTTC
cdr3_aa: CASSQEVAGERETQYF

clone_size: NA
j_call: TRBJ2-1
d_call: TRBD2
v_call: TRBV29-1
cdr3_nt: TGCAGCGTTGTTGCCAGCAGTTGGGCGGGAGGTGGTGAGCAGTTCTTC
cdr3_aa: CSVVASSWAGGGEQFF

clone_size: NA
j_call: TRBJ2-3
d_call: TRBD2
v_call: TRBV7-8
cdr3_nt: TGTGCCAGCAGTCGCGGAACTGCATCTAGCGGGAGTACAGATACGCAGTATTTT
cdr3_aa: CASSRGTASSGSTDTQYF

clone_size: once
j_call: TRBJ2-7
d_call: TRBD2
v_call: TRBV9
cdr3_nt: TGTGCCAGCAGCGTAGCTCTAGCGGACTCCTACGAGCAGTACTTC
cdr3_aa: CASSVALADSYEQYF

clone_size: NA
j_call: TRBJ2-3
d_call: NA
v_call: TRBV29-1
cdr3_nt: TGCAGCGGTCTTGGGACTAGCACAGATACGCAGTATTTT
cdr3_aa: CSGLGTSTDTQYF

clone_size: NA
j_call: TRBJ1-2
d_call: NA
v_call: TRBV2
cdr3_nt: TGTGCCAGCAGCCGGGACGGGGACTCCTATGGCTACACCTTC
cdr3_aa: CASSRDGDSYGYTF

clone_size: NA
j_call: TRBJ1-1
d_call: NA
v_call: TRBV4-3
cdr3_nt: TGCGCCAGCAGCGATGGGGCTACTGAAGCTTTCTTT
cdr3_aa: CASSDGATEAFF

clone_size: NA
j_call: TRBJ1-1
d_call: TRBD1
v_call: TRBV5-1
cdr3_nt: TGCGCCAGCAGCTTCGGGACAGGGCTTTTTCAGAACACTGAAGCTTTCTTT
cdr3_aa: CASSFGTGLFQNTEAFF

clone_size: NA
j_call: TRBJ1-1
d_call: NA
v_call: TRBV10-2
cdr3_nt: TGCGCCAGCAGTGAGTCGGTCGGTGAAGCTTTCTTT
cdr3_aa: CASSESVGEAFF

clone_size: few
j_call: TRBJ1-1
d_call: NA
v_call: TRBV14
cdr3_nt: TGTGCCAGCAGCCCGGACACTCTTAGGACTGAAGCTTTCTTT
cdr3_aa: CASSPDTLRTEAFF

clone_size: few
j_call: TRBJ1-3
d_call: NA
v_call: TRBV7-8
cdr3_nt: TGTGCCAGCAGCCTGGGGACTGTCTCTGGAAACACCATATATTTT
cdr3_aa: CASSLGTVSGNTIYF

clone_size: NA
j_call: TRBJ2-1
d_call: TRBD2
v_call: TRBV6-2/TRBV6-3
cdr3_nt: TGTGCCAGCAGTCCGACTAGCGGGAGCGGGCAGTTCTTC
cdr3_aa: CASSPTSGSGQFF

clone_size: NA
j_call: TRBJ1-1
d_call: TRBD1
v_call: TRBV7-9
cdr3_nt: TGTGCCAGCAGCTTACACACAGGGGAAAGGATTGAAGCTTTCTTT
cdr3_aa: CASSLHTGERIEAFF

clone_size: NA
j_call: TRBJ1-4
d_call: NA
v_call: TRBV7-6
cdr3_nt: TGTGCCAGCAGCTTAGCCAGACACGAAAAACTGTTTTTT
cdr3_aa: CASSLARHEKLFF

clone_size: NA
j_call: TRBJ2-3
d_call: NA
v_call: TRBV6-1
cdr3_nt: TGTGCCAGCAGTGGTCGGACAGAGGGTGGCACAGATACGCAGTATTTT
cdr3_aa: CASSGRTEGGTDTQYF

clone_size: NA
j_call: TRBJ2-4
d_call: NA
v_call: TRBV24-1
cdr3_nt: TGTGCCATCAACAGGCTAGCCAAAAACATTCAGTACTTC
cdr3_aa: CAINRLAKNIQYF

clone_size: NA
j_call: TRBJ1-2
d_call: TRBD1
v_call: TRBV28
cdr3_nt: TGTGCCAGCAGTTTACCGACAGGGGTTTCTGGCTACACCTTC
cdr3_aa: CASSLPTGVSGYTF

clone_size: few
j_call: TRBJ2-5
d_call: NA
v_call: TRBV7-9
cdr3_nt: TGTGCCAGCAGCTTCCCACTGGAAGGGGCCTTGGAGACCCAGTACTTC
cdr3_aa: CASSFPLEGALETQYF

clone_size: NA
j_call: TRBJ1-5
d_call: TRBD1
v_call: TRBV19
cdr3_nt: TGTGCCAGTAGACCAGGGGGCGCGGGGAATCAGCCCCAGCATTTT
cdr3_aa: CASRPGGAGNQPQHF

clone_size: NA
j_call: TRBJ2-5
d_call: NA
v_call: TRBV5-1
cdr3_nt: TGCGCCAGCAGCATACAAGAGACCCAGTACTTC
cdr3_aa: CASSIQETQYF

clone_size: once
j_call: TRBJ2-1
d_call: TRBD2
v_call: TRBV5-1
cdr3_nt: TGCGCCAGCAGCCCGGGACTAGGATCCTACAATGAGCAGTTCTTC
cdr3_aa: CASSPGLGSYNEQFF

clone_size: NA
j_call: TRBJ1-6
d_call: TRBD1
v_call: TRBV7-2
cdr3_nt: TGTGCCAGCAGCCCTGGACAGGGGGCTTCTTCACCCCTCCACTTT
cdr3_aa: CASSPGQGASSPLHF

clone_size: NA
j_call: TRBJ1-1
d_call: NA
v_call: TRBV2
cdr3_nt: TGTGCCAGCATGGTGTCCGGCAGGGGTACTTTCTTT
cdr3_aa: CASMVSGRGTFF

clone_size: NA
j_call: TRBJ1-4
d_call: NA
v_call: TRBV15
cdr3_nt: TGTGCCACCAGCAGAGATTTGCGAACAGTTAATGAAAAACTGTTTTTT
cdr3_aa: CATSRDLRTVNEKLFF

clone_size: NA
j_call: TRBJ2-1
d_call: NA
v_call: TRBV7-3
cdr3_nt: TGTGCCAGCAGCTTAGCGGGGCAGTGGAATGAGCAGTTCTTC
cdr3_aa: CASSLAGQWNEQFF

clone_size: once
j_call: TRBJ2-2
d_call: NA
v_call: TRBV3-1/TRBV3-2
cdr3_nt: TGTGCCAGCAGCCAGGAACCCCGCTCAAATCAGGCGAACACCGGGGAGCTGTTTTTT
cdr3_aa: CASSQEPRSNQANTGELFF

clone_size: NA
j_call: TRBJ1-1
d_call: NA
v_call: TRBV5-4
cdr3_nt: TGTGCCAGCAGCTTGGACAGGGTGAACACTGAAGCTTTCTTT
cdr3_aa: CASSLDRVNTEAFF

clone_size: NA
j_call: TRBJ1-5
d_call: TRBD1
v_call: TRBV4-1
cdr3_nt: TGCGCCAGCAGCCTATATAAGGGGGCGATTCAGCCCCAGCATTTT
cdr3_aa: CASSLYKGAIQPQHF

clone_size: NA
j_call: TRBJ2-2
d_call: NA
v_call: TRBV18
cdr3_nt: TGTGCCAGCTCACCACTCGCAGCGAACACCGGGGAGCTGTTTTTT
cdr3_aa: CASSPLAANTGELFF

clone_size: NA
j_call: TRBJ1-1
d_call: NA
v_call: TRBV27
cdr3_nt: TGTGCCAGCAGTTTACGGTTTTCAGGGATGAACACTGAAGCTTTCTTT
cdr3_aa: CASSLRFSGMNTEAFF

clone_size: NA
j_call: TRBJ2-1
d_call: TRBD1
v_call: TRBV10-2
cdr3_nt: TGCGCCAGCAGTGAGTCTTCCAGGGGGAATGAGCAGTTCTTC
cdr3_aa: CASSESSRGNEQFF

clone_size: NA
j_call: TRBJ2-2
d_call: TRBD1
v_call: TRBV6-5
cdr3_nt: TGTGCCAGTAACCAAAGAGGGGGCGAGACCGGGGAGCTGTTTTTT
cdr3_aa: CASNQRGGETGELFF